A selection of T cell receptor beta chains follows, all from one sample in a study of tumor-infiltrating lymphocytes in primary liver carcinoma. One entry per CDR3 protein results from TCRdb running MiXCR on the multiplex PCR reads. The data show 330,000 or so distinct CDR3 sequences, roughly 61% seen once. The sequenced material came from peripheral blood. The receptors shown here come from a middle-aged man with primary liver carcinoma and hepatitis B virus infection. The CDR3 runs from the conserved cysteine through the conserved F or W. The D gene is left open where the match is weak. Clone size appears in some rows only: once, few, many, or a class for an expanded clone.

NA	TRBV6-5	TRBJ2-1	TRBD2	CASTVSGHKSYNEQFF	TGTGCCAGCACTGTTAGCGGGCACAAATCCTACAATGAGCAGTTCTTC
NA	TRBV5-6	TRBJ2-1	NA	CASSSYTAYNEQFF	TGTGCCAGCAGCTCCTATACAGCATACAATGAGCAGTTCTTC
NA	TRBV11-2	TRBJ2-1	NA	CASSPSHYGQFF	TGTGCCAGCAGCCCCTCCCACTATGGGCAATTCTTC
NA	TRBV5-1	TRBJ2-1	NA	CASSLAAPLGNEQFF	TGCGCCAGCAGCTTGGCCGCGCCCCTGGGTAATGAGCAGTTCTTC
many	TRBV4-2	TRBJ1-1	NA	CASSHGAAGNTEAFF	TGTGCCAGCAGCCACGGGGCCGCTGGGAACACTGAAGCTTTCTTT
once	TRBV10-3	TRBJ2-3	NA	CATQRASSTDTQYF	TGTGCCACCCAGAGGGCTAGCAGCACAGATACGCAGTATTTT
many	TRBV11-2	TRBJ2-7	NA	CASSFSYTYEQYF	TGTGCCAGCAGCTTCTCCTATACCTACGAGCAGTACTTC
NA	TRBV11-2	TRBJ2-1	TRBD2	CASSRRGLGTNDEQFF	TGTGCCAGCAGCCGCCGCGGACTAGGCACGAATGATGAGCAGTTCTTC
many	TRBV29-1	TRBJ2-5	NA	CSVTLGGETQYF	TGCAGCGTCACTCTCGGGGGAGAGACCCAGTACTTC
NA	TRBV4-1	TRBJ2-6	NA	CASSQDAGLAGANVLTF	TGCGCCAGCAGCCAAGACGCGGGTTTGGCTGGGGCCAACGTCCTGACTTTC
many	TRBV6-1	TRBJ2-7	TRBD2	CASSEAGGRSSGRAYEQYF	TGTGCCAGCAGTGAGGCGGGGGGCAGGTCTAGCGGGAGGGCCTACGAGCAGTACTTC
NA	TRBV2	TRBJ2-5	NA	CASNKETQYF	TGTGCCAGCAACAAAGAGACCCAGTACTTC
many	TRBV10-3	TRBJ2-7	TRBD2	CAITKRSGLAGGFSYEQYF	TGTGCCATCACCAAACGATCGGGACTAGCGGGAGGGTTCTCCTACGAGCAGTACTTC
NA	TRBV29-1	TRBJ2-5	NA	CSGLGKTRVQETQYF	TGCAGCGGCCTGGGGAAGACTAGAGTCCAAGAGACCCAGTACTTC